The next 17 T cell receptor beta chains were all read from a single sample in a study of beta chain features in type 1 diabetes. Study-level points and caveats: People with Type 1 diabetes carried modestly yet significantly shorter TCRB CDR3s in all four CD4+ subsets.

Isolated RNA was reverse transcribed in full, so expressed TCRB transcripts were sequenced. The assay was immunoSEQ multiplex PCR, and TCRdb's table has in-frame clones only and misses some. The sample shows about 270,000 clones, about 13% of them seen only once. What these receptors recognize is not known. Input material: naive CD4+ T cells from blood. The origin of the receptors is a man aged 25-45 years with type 1 diabetes.

V usage is TRBV9 and J usage is TRBJ2-3; possible D gene TRBD2, 6 bases. V was pared by 0 bases and J by 7 bases, with 12 bases between. CDR1 and CDR2 (germline): SGDLS, YYNGEE. The CDR3 spans 14 residues. The CDR3 region has the DNA TGTGCCAGCAGCGTAGCCGGACTATCCCATACGCAGTATTTT. This translates into CASSVAGLSHTQYF.

This clone was seen a handful of times. Different DNA sequences within this sample yield the same CDR3. The gene calls are TRBV18 and TRBJ2-7, with 9 bases fitting TRBD1. Germline assignment: CDR1 KGHSH and CDR2 LQKENI. V dropped 6 bases and J dropped 6; count of bases not matched to a gene: 3. The CDR3 has 12 residues. The CDR3 nucleotides are TGTGCCAGCTCTCCGGACAGGGGCGAGCAGTACTTC. Protein: CASSPDRGEQYF.

V is TRBV28 and J is TRBJ2-1; 14 bases agree with TRBD2. Losses at the gene ends were 5 bases for V and 8 bases for J; bases not matched to a gene: 11. Looked up from germline, CDR1 is MDHEN and CDR2 is SYDVKM. CDR3 length: 17 residues. The CDR3 nucleotides read TGTGCCAGCAGTCAGCCGGGACTAGCGGGAGTAAGGGATGAGCAGTTCTTC. Translation: CASSQPGLAGVRDEQFF.

V and J are TRBV7-8 and TRBJ2-1, with TRBD2 matching over 8 bases. The CDR3 has 15 amino acids. Germline-derived CDR1 and CDR2 are SGHVS and FQNEAQ. The V and J ends lost 3 bases and 8 bases, in that order; junction bases with no gene match: 9. The CDR3 protein is CASSFGLAGDDEQFF. For the CDR3, the DNA is TGTGCCAGCAGCTTCGGTCTAGCGGGCGACGATGAGCAGTTCTTC.

This clone was counted between two and nine times. The V and J genes are TRBV27 and TRBJ2-1; D gene unclear. This CDR3 has 14 residues. With 1 base removed from V and 8 bases from J, the gap between germline ends came to 12 bases. Germline values: CDR1 MNHEY, CDR2 SMNVEV (reference sequence). CDR3 region: CASSLYPADYEQFF. CDR3 sequence (DNA): TGTGCCAGCAGTTTATACCCGGCAGACTATGAGCAGTTCTTC.

This chain uses TRBV25-1 with TRBJ2-5; 10 positions agree with TRBD2. Trimming took 7 bases from V and 5 from J; bases not matched to a gene: 16. CDR3 length equals 17 residues. Germline V gene lookup returns CDR1 MGHDK and CDR2 SYGVNS. CDR3 nucleotides: TGTGCCAGCACCATTGGGAGGACTAGCGGTAGCGGGGAGACCCAGTACTTC. It codes for CASTIGRTSGSGETQYF.

In its sample, this clone was seen a few times. The rearrangement joins TRBV29-1 to TRBJ2-5, with 8 bases aligning to TRBD2. V lost 4 bases and J lost 4; bases outside the gene matches: 8. The length of the CDR3 is 14 residues. From germline, CDR1 is SQVTM and CDR2 ANQGSEA. The CDR3 nucleotides are TGCAGCGTTGGAAAGGGAGCGGGAGCAGAGACCCAGTACTTC. It specifies CSVGKGAGAETQYF.

The chain has TRBV4-2 and TRBJ2-4; D not resolved. The CDR3 covers 16 residues. Germline lookup yields CDR1 LGHNA and CDR2 YNFKEQ. V was shortened by 0 bases and J by 0 bases, with 9 bases between the two germline ends. CDR3 DNA: TGTGCCAGCAGCCAAGAACAGAACCTAGCCAAAAACATTCAGTACTTC. It translates to CASSQEQNLAKNIQYF.

The rearrangement uses TRBV18 and TRBJ2-7; TRBD2 might be the D (5 bases). Germline CDR1 reads KGHSH; CDR2 reads LQKENI. The CDR3 spans 13 residues. V was pared by 4 bases and J by 5 bases, with 12 bases between. The CDR3 nucleotides read TGTGCCAGCTCACGGTCGGCGGGCCACGAGCAGTACTTC. Its protein is CASSRSAGHEQYF.

The chain joins TRBV9 to TRBJ2-7; weak D call: TRBD2 (5 bases). Germline-derived CDR1 and CDR2 are SGDLS and YYNGEE. Between the trimmed V and J ends, which lost 7 bases and 2 bases, there was a span of 16 bases. The CDR3 runs 14 residues. CDR3 loop: CASDVGSRPYEQYF. The DNA for the CDR3 is TGTGCCAGCGATGTAGGGAGTCGGCCCTACGAGCAGTACTTC. Full variable domain (missing parts from reference TRBV9 and TRBJ2-7): DSGVTQTPKHLITATGQRVTLRCSPRSGDLSVYWYQQSLDQGLQFLIQYYNGEERAKGNILERFSAQQFPDLHSELNLSSLELGDSALYFCASDVGSRPYEQYFGPGTRLTVT.

V is TRBV7-9 and J is TRBJ2-7; D gene ambiguous. Per the germline V gene, CDR1 is SEHNR and CDR2 is FQNEAQ (reference sequence). V was shortened by 6 bases and J by 4 bases, with 10 bases between the two germline ends. There are 12 residues in the CDR3. In DNA, the CDR3 is TGTGCCAGCAGTTTTAGCTATTACGAGCAGTACTTC. This sequence encodes CASSFSYYEQYF.

V is TRBV29-1 and J is TRBJ2-1; 10 bases are a match to TRBD1. This CDR3 comprises 15 residues. With 0 bases clipped from V and 6 bases from J, the junction kept 5 bases outside the gene matches. Germline V CDR1 and CDR2: SQVTM, ANQGSEA. The CDR3 nucleotides are TGCAGCGTTGAAGATTCAGGACAGGGGGGCAATGAGCAGTTCTTC. Translating gives CSVEDSGQGGNEQFF.

A few counts support this clone. This rearrangement joins TRBV10-3 to TRBJ1-5, with TRBD1 identical over 8 bases. The germline CDR1 and CDR2 sequences are ENHRY and SYGVKD. V lost 3 bases and J lost 5; bases outside the gene matches: 3. The CDR3 covers 14 residues. The chain's CDR3 is CAISESQGDQPQHF. DNA for the CDR3: TGTGCCATCAGTGAATCACAGGGGGATCAGCCCCAGCATTTT.

This chain uses TRBV2 with TRBJ1-2, with 8 bases matching TRBD1. Germline V gene data show CDR1 as SNHLY and CDR2 as FYNNEI. V dropped 6 bases and J dropped 3; count of bases not matched to a gene: 6. This CDR3 comprises 14 residues. CDR3 amino acids: CASRDIQGDYGYTF. Here the CDR3 DNA reads TGTGCCAGCAGAGATATACAGGGGGACTATGGCTACACCTTC. The full variable domain, rest sourced from reference TRBV2 and TRBJ1-2, is EPEVTQTPSHQVTQMGQEVILRCVPISNHLYFYWYRQILGQKVEFLVSFYNNEISEKSEIFDDQFSVERPDGSNFTLKIRSTKLEDSAMYFCASRDIQGDYGYTFGSGTRLTVV.

This clone turned up a few times. The rearrangement joins TRBV5-4 to TRBJ2-4; 9 positions agree with TRBD2. Germline values: CDR1 SGHNT, CDR2 YYREEE (reference sequence). The CDR3 consists of 19 residues. The J segment lost 0 bases and the V segment lost 0 bases, leaving 10 bases of the junction unmatched. The CDR3 nucleotides read TGTGCCAGCAGCTTGGAACGGGGTCTAGCGGGACGAGCCAAAAACATTCAGTACTTC. It specifies CASSLERGLAGRAKNIQYF.

This clone came up once. V usage is TRBV6-5 and J usage is TRBJ2-2, with D perhaps TRBD2 (5 bases). The germline V gene encodes CDR1 MNHEY and CDR2 SVGAGI. The CDR3 has 14 residues. Trimming pared 0 bases from V and 11 bases from J, leaving 13 bases between. The CDR3 sequence is CASSYSRVGLELFF. For the CDR3, the DNA is TGTGCCAGCAGTTACTCGAGGGTGGGTCTTGAGCTGTTTTTT.

Concerning this clone itself: One end of the junction does not line up with germline, which may come from a read error. The chain links TRBV5-4 to TRBJ2-2; the match to TRBD2 covers 7 bases. The CDR3 is made up of 16 amino acids. From germline, CDR1 is SGHNT and CDR2 YYREEE (reference sequence). The CDR3 DNA reads TGTGCCAGCAGCCAGAAAAGCGGGGCGAACACCGGGGAGCCGTTTTTT. It translates to CASSQKSGANTGEPFF.